A selection of T cell receptor beta chains follows, all from one sample in a study of cytomegalovirus exposure and HLA in healthy donors. Libraries were prepared by immunoSEQ multiplex PCR; TCRdb keeps only in-frame clonotypes and omits some of them. The sample table sets out about 160,000 clones. Source material: PBMCs. These receptors were taken from a woman aged 55-75 years in good health and CMV-seronegative. The CDR3 runs from the conserved cysteine through the conserved F or W. The order of the fields is D gene, J gene, V gene, CDR3 DNA, CDR3 protein. A D gene is named only where the DNA matches it firmly.

>-|TRBJ2-7|TRBV10-1
TGCGCCAGCAGTGACCGGGGTTTTATCTGCGAGCAGTACTTC
CASSDRGFICEQYF
>-|TRBJ2-7|TRBV27
TGTGCCAGCAGTTTTCGCTCCCCTACCTACGAGCAGTACTTC
CASSFRSPTYEQYF
>-|TRBJ1-2|TRBV9
TGTGCCAGCAGCGTAGGAGGGTCGTCGCGTGGCTACACCTTC
CASSVGGSSRGYTF
>-|TRBJ2-4|TRBV6-1
TGTGCCAGCAGTGAGGAGAGGGCCAAAAACATTCAGTACTTC
CASSEERAKNIQYF
>TRBD2|TRBJ2-5|TRBV7-3
TGTGCCAGCAGCAAAGGGACTAGCCGCAGAGAGACCCAGTACTTC
CASSKGTSRRETQYF
>-|TRBJ2-3|TRBV4-2
TGTGCCAGCAGCCAAGAACCCTATAGAAGTAGCACAGATACGCAGTATTTT
CASSQEPYRSSTDTQYF
>-|TRBJ1-1|TRBV2
TGTGCCAGCAGGTCGCAGGCTAACACTGAAGCTTTCTTT
CASRSQANTEAFF
>TRBD2|TRBJ2-3|TRBV5-1
TGCGCCAGCAGCTTGGAAGGCGGGAGGGCAGATACGCAGTATTTT
CASSLEGGRADTQYF
>-|TRBJ2-5|TRBV4-2
TGTGCCAGCAGCCAAGACGGGGGGCAGGGACTCCTACAGGGGGCCCAGTACTTC
CASSQDGGQGLLQGAQYF
>-|TRBJ2-7|TRBV9
TGTGCCAGCAGCGTGACGGGACTCGCCTACGAGCAGTACTTC
CASSVTGLAYEQYF
>TRBD1|TRBJ1-5|TRBV4-2
TGTGCCAGCAGCCAAGATGGAGGACAGGGTCATCAGCCCCAGCATTTT
CASSQDGGQGHQPQHF
>-|TRBJ1-2|TRBV9
TGTGCCAGCAGCGTAGTAGATGGGACGGGGGGCTATGGCTACACCTTC
CASSVVDGTGGYGYTF
>-|TRBJ1-4|TRBV6-5
TGTGCCAGCAGTTACTCCGGCGGAACAACTAATGAAAAACTGTTTTTT
CASSYSGGTTNEKLFF
>TRBD2|TRBJ2-7|TRBV10-3
TGTGCCATCAGTGCTGTAGCGGGAGGTCGGCTCGAGCAGTACTTC
CAISAVAGGRLEQYF
>-|TRBJ1-6|TRBV6-5
TGTGCCAGCAGTTACTGGCAGGGGTCACCCCTCCACTTT
CASSYWQGSPLHF
>-|TRBJ2-3|TRBV11-3
TGTGCCAGCAGCCTTGGCGGTTCTAGCACAGATACGCAGTATTTT
CASSLGGSSTDTQYF
>-|TRBJ2-7|TRBV5-1
TGCGCCAGCAGTTCATCAACATCCTACGAGCAGTACTTC
CASSSSTSYEQYF
>TRBD1|TRBJ2-1|TRBV29-1
TGCAGCGTTGAATCCGACAGGGTGAATGAGCAGTTCTTC
CSVESDRVNEQFF
>TRBD2|TRBJ2-2|TRBV7-6
TGTGCCAGCAGCTTAGAGGCGGGAGGGCCGGGCACCGGGGAGCTGTTTTTT
CASSLEAGGPGTGELFF
>-|TRBJ2-1|TRBV11-3
TGTGCCAGCAGCTTAGGTGGCAGTACCTACAATGAGCAGTTCTTC
CASSLGGSTYNEQFF
>-|TRBJ2-7|TRBV15
TGTGCCACCAGCAGAGATCAGGGGCCCTACGAGCAGTACTTC
CATSRDQGPYEQYF
>-|TRBJ2-2|TRBV7-3
TGTGCCAGCAGCTTAGACTTCACCGGGGAGCTGTTTTTT
CASSLDFTGELFF
>-|TRBJ2-7|TRBV7-2
TGTGCCAGCAGCAAGAGGGTGGTCGCGGCCTACGAGCAGTACTTC
CASSKRVVAAYEQYF
>TRBD1|TRBJ2-7|TRBV19
TGTGCCAGTAGTACACAACAGGGGTCGACCTACGAGCAGTACTTC
CASSTQQGSTYEQYF
>TRBD2|TRBJ2-5|TRBV7-3
TGTGCCAGCAGCCAGCGGGGGGGGTACCAAGAGACCCAGTACTTC
CASSQRGGYQETQYF
>-|TRBJ2-7|TRBV2
TGTGCCAGCAGTGAAACAGGTTACGAGCAGTACTTC
CASSETGYEQYF
>-|TRBJ2-5|TRBV6-6
TGTGCCAGCAGTTACTCGGACGGAACTAGTGAGCAGTACTTC
CASSYSDGTSEQYF
>-|TRBJ2-7|TRBV2
TGTGCCAGCAGTTCCCGGGTCGAGCAGTACTTC
CASSSRVEQYF
>-|TRBJ1-2|TRBV7-3
TGTGCCAGCAGCTTCACCGCTAGCTATGGCTACACCTTC
CASSFTASYGYTF
>-|TRBJ1-1|TRBV6-5
TGTGCCAGCAGGCGAGGGAGGCGGAACACTGAAGCTTTCTTT
CASRRGRRNTEAFF
>TRBD1|TRBJ1-5|TRBV18
TGTGCCAGCTCACCATGGGACAGGAATAATCAGCCCCAGCATTTT
CASSPWDRNNQPQHF
>TRBD1|TRBJ2-7|TRBV6-5
TGTGCCAGCAGCCCCCGACAGGGCTACGAGCAGTACTTC
CASSPRQGYEQYF
>TRBD2|TRBJ2-3|TRBV5-4
TGTGCCAGACAACTAGCGGGCAAGTCAGCAGATACGCAGTATTTT
CARQLAGKSADTQYF
>TRBD2|TRBJ2-1|TRBV9
TGTGCCAGCAGCGCTTTGACTAGCGGGAGCAATGAGCAGTTCTTC
CASSALTSGSNEQFF
>TRBD1|TRBJ2-7|TRBV5-5
TGTGCCAGCAGCTTGGACCCAGGGGGATCCTACGAGCAGTACTTC
CASSLDPGGSYEQYF
>-|TRBJ1-5|TRBV18
TGTGCCAGCTCACCGGGCCAGGCCAATCAGCCCCAGCATTTT
CASSPGQANQPQHF
>TRBD1|TRBJ2-7|TRBV5-1
TGCGCCAGCAGCCTAGGACAGGCGGCCTACGAGCAGTACTTC
CASSLGQAAYEQYF
>-|TRBJ2-2|TRBV7-9
TGTGCCAGCAGCCCCGGGACTCCGGGAAAGGAGCTGTTTTTT
CASSPGTPGKELFF
>-|TRBJ1-1|TRBV18
TGTGCCAGCTCGGGGCAGGGACTCCCCACTGAAGCTTTCTTT
CASSGQGLPTEAFF
>TRBD2|TRBJ2-1|TRBV7-2
TGTGCCAGCAGCCGGGGACTAGCGGATTACAATGAGCAGTTCTTC
CASSRGLADYNEQFF
>-|TRBJ1-1|TRBV15
TGTGCCACCAGCAGAGATCTCTCAATACAGGGTGAAGCTTTCTTT
CATSRDLSIQGEAFF
>-|TRBJ2-1|TRBV2
TGTGCCAGCAGTGAGGGGGCGGGCCCGCAGTTCTTC
CASSEGAGPQFF
>-|TRBJ1-6|TRBV9
TGTGCCAGCAGCGTATCCCAGGCCAGCTCCTATAATTCACCCCTCCACTTT
CASSVSQASSYNSPLHF
>TRBD1|TRBJ2-7|TRBV7-9
TGTGCCAGCAGGACGGACAGGGAGAATTTCGTAGGCGAGCAGTACTTC
CASRTDRENFVGEQYF
>-|TRBJ2-1|TRBV7-9
TGTGCCAGCAGCTTATACGGGGGTCGGACGGGTGAGCAGTTCTTC
CASSLYGGRTGEQFF
>-|TRBJ1-5|TRBV15
TGTGCCACCAGCAGAGGAACAGGGCCCCATCAGCCCCAGCATTTT
CATSRGTGPHQPQHF
>-|TRBJ1-1|TRBV19
TGTGCCAGTAGTAGCAGGGCGAACACTGAAGCTTTCTTT
CASSSRANTEAFF
>TRBD2|TRBJ2-1|TRBV11-3
TGTGCCAGCGCGAGCGGGGGCAATGAGCAGTTCTTC
CASASGGNEQFF
>-|TRBJ2-3|TRBV5-1
TGCGCCAGCAGCTCCTCAGATACGCAGTATTTT
CASSSSDTQYF
>TRBD1|TRBJ2-7|TRBV7-9
TGTGCCAGCAGCCTTAGGGGCTGGGACAGACCTACCGAGCAGTACTTC
CASSLRGWDRPTEQYF
>-|TRBJ2-7|TRBV5-4
TGTGCCAGCAGCCTCTCAGGGGATTCCTACGAGCAGTACTTC
CASSLSGDSYEQYF
>-|TRBJ2-7|TRBV5-1
TGCGCCAGCCAGGGGAACCACGAGCAGTACTTC
CASQGNHEQYF